This TCR beta chain originates from a study of T cell repertoires in cytomegalovirus infection. Study overall: Through public TCR beta signatures, both CMV infection and matching HLA type were indicated. Study results and limitations: CMV-specific TCR beta clonotypes restricted by HLA-C dominated the ex vivo response.

A single record per CDR3 protein comes from TCRdb applying MiXCR to the reads. This table holds 150,000 to 200,000 distinct CDR3 sequences, roughly 9.8% found once. This clonotype appeared many times. What it binds is unknown. V was pared by 4 bases and J by 0 bases, with 9 bases between. The CDR3 length is 15 residues. The V gene's germline CDR1 is SGHTA and CDR2 FQGNSA. This clonotype was sampled from a human donor in good health (CMV status not recorded). Some clones in this sample may be carry-over from other donors' samples. Sequenced: PBMCs. The genes are TRBV7-2 and TRBJ1-4; D call uncertain. CDR3 sequence reads: CASSWTFATNEKLFF. The CDR3 DNA reads as TGTGCCAGCAGCTGGACCTTTGCAACTAATGAAAAACTGTTTTTT.